One and the same sample provided the 13 T cell receptor beta chains below, sequenced in a study of blood T cell repertoires in COVID-19 (dated by TCRdb to 2020 to 2022). To prepare the library, the immunoSEQ multiplex PCR assay was applied. TCRdb stores this immuneACCESS table with in-frame sequences only. Part of the clones is absent; in the studies checked, under half of the shortfall reflects unresolved V genes, and no reason is known for the rest. In all, the sample holds around 260,000 clones, and 70% to 90% of those were seen once. Of the sample, 2% to 2.5% falls within the top ten clones. The specimen was peripheral blood. The receptors shown here come from a woman aged 50 to 60 with acute or convalescent COVID-19.

V is TRBV11-1 and J is TRBJ2-7; possible D gene TRBD1, 5 bases. The length of the CDR3 is 14 residues. V was cut by 3 bases and J by 11 bases, with 20 bases left in between. Germline V CDR1 and CDR2: SGHAT, FQDESV (reference sequence). CDR3 sequence reads: CASSLVREGSYKYF. The CDR3 DNA reads as TGTGCCAGCAGCTTGGTCAGGGAAGGGTCCTATAAGTACTTC.

Turning to this clone: The sample carries other DNA sequences with the same CDR3. The rearrangement links TRBV19 to TRBJ1-1, with a weak D call TRBD1 (5 bases). Germline V CDR1 and CDR2: LNHDA, SQIVND (reference sequence). The CDR3 consists of 14 residues. V was clipped by 3 bases and J by 1 base, with 9 bases between them. CDR3 in DNA: TGTGCCAGTAGTATTGGAAGGGGGAACACTGAAGCTTTCTTT. It translates to CASSIGRGNTEAFF.

The chain is built from TRBV28 and TRBJ1-1; D is perhaps TRBD1 (5 bases). This CDR3 contains 15 residues. Trimming took off 3 bases at V and 5 bases at J, with 16 bases between the two ends. Germline V gene data show CDR1 as MDHEN and CDR2 as SYDVKM. CDR3 sequence (DNA): TGTGCCAGCAGTTTTAAGCTTGGAGGGGAAACTGAAGCTTTCTTT. Protein: CASSFKLGGETEAFF.

This clone was counted between two and nine times. The CDR3 sequence: CASSSTQGGNTEAFF. DNA for the CDR3: TGCGCCAGCAGCTCAACACAGGGGGGGAACACTGAAGCTTTCTTT. This chain joins TRBV5-1 and TRBJ1-1; 8 nucleotides agree with TRBD1. Trimming took 3 bases from V and 1 from J; bases not matched to a gene: 5. The CDR3 is 15 residues long. Germline CDR1 and CDR2: SGHRS and YFSETQ. The full variable domain, its missing parts supplied by reference TRBV5-1 and TRBJ1-1, is KAGVTQTPRYLIKTRGQQVTLSCSPISGHRSVSWYQQTPGQGLQFLFEYFSETQRNKGNFPGRFSGRQFSNSRSEMNVSTLELGDSALYLCASSSTQGGNTEAFFGQGTRLTVV.

Here the CDR3 reads CASTQNQPQHF. The CDR3 nucleotides are TGTGCCAGCACCCAGAATCAGCCCCAGCATTTT. V is TRBV28 and J is TRBJ1-5; D call uncertain. The germline CDR1 and CDR2 sequences are MDHEN and SYDVKM. The V and J ends lost 7 bases and 4 bases respectively, with 5 bases between them. This CDR3 contains 11 residues. The whole variable domain, filled in from reference TRBV28 and TRBJ1-5, reads DVKVTQSSRYLVKRTGEKVFLECVQDMDHENMFWYRQDPGLGLRLIYFSYDVKMKEKGDIPEGYSVSREKKERFSLILESASTNQTSMYLCASTQNQPQHFGDGTRLSIL.

This clone was seen once. The chain links TRBV5-4 to TRBJ1-2, with no clear D. The germline V gene encodes CDR1 SGHNT and CDR2 YYREEE (reference sequence). Deletions cut 3 bases from V and 3 bases from J, with 18 bases between. This CDR3 has 16 amino acids. CDR3 sequence (DNA): TGTGCCAGCAGCTCCACTCAGCGGCAGCTATACTATGGCTACACCTTC. It is translated as CASSSTQRQLYYGYTF.

The rearrangement uses TRBV18 and TRBJ2-7, with TRBD1 matching over 8 bases. The CDR3 extends over 14 amino acids. After removal of 5 bases from V and 5 bases from J, the junction contained 8 bases not matched to a gene. CDR1 KGHSH and CDR2 LQKENI come from the germline V gene. This CDR3 reads CASSARTGTHEQYF. The DNA of the CDR3 is TGTGCCAGCTCAGCGAGGACAGGGACCCACGAGCAGTACTTC.

This clone was observed a single time. The gene calls are TRBV7-3 and TRBJ2-7; 8 bases match TRBD1. Looked up from germline, CDR1 is SGHTA and CDR2 is FQGTGA. The V gene end was trimmed by 5 bases and the J gene end by 2 bases; junction bases not matched to a gene: 17. The CDR3 has 18 amino acids. CDR3 residues: CASSPKAYRGEVTYEQYF. DNA for the CDR3: TGTGCCAGCAGCCCTAAGGCGTACAGGGGGGAAGTAACCTACGAGCAGTACTTC. The variable domain in full, with the rest retrieved from reference TRBV7-3 and TRBJ2-7, is GAGVSQTPSNKVTEKGKYVELRCDPISGHTALYWYRQSLGQGPEFLIYFQGTGAADDSGLPNDRFFAVRPEGSVSTLKIQRTERGDSAVYLCASSPKAYRGEVTYEQYFGPGTRLTVT.

This chain joins TRBV24-1 and TRBJ1-2, with 7 bases lining up with TRBD1. The CDR3 has 15 residues. V lost 3 bases and J lost 5; bases outside the gene matches: 8. CDR1 is KGHDR and CDR2 is SFDVKD in the germline V gene. Here the CDR3 DNA reads TGTGCCACCAGTGATGAGCCGGACAGGCCTTATGGCTACACCTTC. Residues: CATSDEPDRPYGYTF.

The V and J genes are TRBV7-3 and TRBJ2-5; TRBD2 matches at 10 bases. This CDR3 contains 16 residues. With 2 bases clipped from V and 4 bases from J, the junction kept 7 bases outside the gene matches. Germline CDR1 and CDR2: SGHTA and FQGTGA. The CDR3, as DNA: TGTGCCAGCAGCTTACTACCTAGCGGGAGCGCAGAGACCCAGTACTTC. This sequence encodes CASSLLPSGSAETQYF.

V and J are TRBV27 and TRBJ1-4, with 7 bases identical to TRBD1. Per germline, CDR1 MNHEY and CDR2 SMNVEV (reference sequence). J was trimmed by 4 bases and V by 5 bases; bases with no gene match: 4. This CDR3 comprises 14 residues. In DNA form, the CDR3 reads TGTGCCAGCAGTCCGGGGGACAGTAATGAAAAACTGTTTTTT. Amino acids: CASSPGDSNEKLFF. Variable domain in full (rest from reference TRBV27 and TRBJ1-4): EAQVTQNPRYLITVTGKKLTVTCSQNMNHEYMSWYRQDPGLGLRQIYYSMNVEVTDKGDVPEGYKVSRKEKRNFPLILESPSPNQTSLYFCASSPGDSNEKLFFGSGTQLSVL.

This chain uses TRBV7-2 with TRBJ2-7; D is uncertain. V gave up 5 bases and J gave up 0 bases, with 11 bases separating them. Per germline, CDR1 SGHTA and CDR2 FQGNSA. The CDR3 runs 14 residues. DNA of the CDR3: TGTGCCAGCAGCCTATTAAGGAGCTCCTACGAGCAGTACTTC. Translated: CASSLLRSSYEQYF.

The rearrangement links TRBV28 to TRBJ2-7; TRBD1 matches at 9 bases. Trimming cost V 6 bases and J 11 bases; bases outside gene matches: 14. Germline lookup yields CDR1 MDHEN and CDR2 SYDVKM. The CDR3 has 14 residues. The CDR3: CASSRGQGPTLEYF. As DNA, the CDR3 is TGTGCCAGCAGCCGGGGACAGGGTCCGACCTTGGAGTACTTC.